These T cell receptor beta chains were read from a single sample in a study of early T cells in non-severe SARS-CoV-2 infection. From the 5' RACE reads, TCRdb called clonotypes with MiXCR, one entry per CDR3 protein. The table lists roughly 100,000 distinct CDR3 sequences, around 13% of them singletons. Sequences were obtained from whole blood. Receptors originate from an adult who was a healthcare worker with PCR-confirmed SARS-CoV-2 infection or an uninfected control (not recorded which). The CDR3 runs from the conserved cysteine through the conserved F or W.

j_call: TRBJ1-5; v_call: TRBV10-1; cdr3_aa: CPIRQGWGDQPQHF
j_call: TRBJ1-4; v_call: TRBV27; cdr3_aa: CASSGRGANEKLFF
j_call: TRBJ1-1; v_call: TRBV19; cdr3_aa: CASSIRDRAPEAFF
j_call: TRBJ1-3; v_call: TRBV6-6; cdr3_aa: CASSRRDAGNTIYF
j_call: TRBJ2-5; v_call: TRBV6-6; cdr3_aa: CASRGTAPLTQYF
j_call: TRBJ2-7; v_call: TRBV12-3/TRBV12-4; cdr3_aa: CASRPGQGFGEQYF
j_call: TRBJ2-2; v_call: TRBV5-1; cdr3_aa: CASSPGRANTGELFF
j_call: TRBJ1-4; v_call: TRBV14; cdr3_aa: CASSPKMGEKLFF
j_call: TRBJ1-5; v_call: TRBV30; cdr3_aa: CAWPGTENSNQPQHF
j_call: TRBJ2-7; v_call: TRBV29-1; cdr3_aa: CSVREGLAYEQYF
j_call: TRBJ1-3; v_call: TRBV6-6; cdr3_aa: CASSNGGTDGNTIYF
j_call: TRBJ1-1; v_call: TRBV3-1; cdr3_aa: CASSATDINTEAFF
j_call: TRBJ2-1; v_call: TRBV4-1; cdr3_aa: CASSQGSSGSSNEQFF
j_call: TRBJ1-3; v_call: TRBV6-6; cdr3_aa: CASTPLSGNTIYF
j_call: TRBJ1-6; v_call: TRBV7-9; cdr3_aa: CASSLTDNSPLHF
j_call: TRBJ2-1; v_call: TRBV28; cdr3_aa: CASSHQSSYNEQFF
j_call: TRBJ1-2; v_call: TRBV19; cdr3_aa: CASSIVGVRGYTF
j_call: TRBJ2-1; v_call: TRBV10-2; cdr3_aa: CASKEVHEQFF
j_call: TRBJ2-5; v_call: TRBV12-3/TRBV12-4; cdr3_aa: CASSLGQALETQYF
j_call: TRBJ2-7; v_call: TRBV2; cdr3_aa: CASSVRQAAYYEQYF
j_call: TRBJ2-7; v_call: TRBV7-8; cdr3_aa: CASSLAEAGYEQYF
j_call: TRBJ2-1; v_call: TRBV28; cdr3_aa: CASSLMTSRSYNEQFF
j_call: TRBJ2-2; v_call: TRBV2; cdr3_aa: CASRQGQRTGELFF
j_call: TRBJ2-1; v_call: TRBV29-1; cdr3_aa: CSVPIAGAYNEQFF
j_call: TRBJ2-1; v_call: TRBV27; cdr3_aa: CASSELIAANNEQFF
j_call: TRBJ2-5; v_call: TRBV29-1; cdr3_aa: CSVVGAKETQYF
j_call: TRBJ2-4; v_call: TRBV21-1; cdr3_aa: CASSARDRGTPGAKNIQYF
j_call: TRBJ2-7; v_call: TRBV5-4; cdr3_aa: CASSSQGGYEQYF
j_call: TRBJ2-5; v_call: TRBV7-6; cdr3_aa: CASSLGVGVAETQYF
j_call: TRBJ2-3; v_call: TRBV7-2; cdr3_aa: CASSFSHSTDTQYF
j_call: TRBJ1-3; v_call: TRBV6-1; cdr3_aa: CASSEAGTVRNTIYF
j_call: TRBJ2-7; v_call: TRBV18; cdr3_aa: CASSPASGTYEQYF
j_call: TRBJ2-5; v_call: TRBV7-6; cdr3_aa: CASSTLGERAAAETQYF
j_call: TRBJ1-6; v_call: TRBV28; cdr3_aa: CASSSPREVNSPLHF
j_call: TRBJ1-2; v_call: TRBV7-2; cdr3_aa: CASSLEWVGGYTF
j_call: TRBJ1-1; v_call: TRBV3-1; cdr3_aa: CASSRTGNTEAFF
j_call: TRBJ2-1; v_call: TRBV7-3; cdr3_aa: CASSFDISGPSFF
j_call: TRBJ2-7; v_call: TRBV27; cdr3_aa: CASKVAGADEQYF